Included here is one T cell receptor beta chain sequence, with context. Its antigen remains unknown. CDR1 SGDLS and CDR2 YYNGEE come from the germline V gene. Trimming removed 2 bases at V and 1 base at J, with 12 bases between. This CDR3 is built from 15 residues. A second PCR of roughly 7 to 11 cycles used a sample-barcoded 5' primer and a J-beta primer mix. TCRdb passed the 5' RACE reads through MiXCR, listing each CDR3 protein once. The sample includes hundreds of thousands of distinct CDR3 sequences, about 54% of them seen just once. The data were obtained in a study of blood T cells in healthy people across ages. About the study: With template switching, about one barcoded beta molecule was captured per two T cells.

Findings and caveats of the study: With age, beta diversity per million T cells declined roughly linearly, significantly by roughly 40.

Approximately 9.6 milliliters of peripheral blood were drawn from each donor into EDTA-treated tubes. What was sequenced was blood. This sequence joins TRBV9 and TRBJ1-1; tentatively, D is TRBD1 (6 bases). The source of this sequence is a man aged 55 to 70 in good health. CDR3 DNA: TGTGCCAGCAGCGTTGGGGGACAACCGAACACTGAAGCTTTCTTT. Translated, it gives CASSVGGQPNTEAFF.